These 23 T cell receptor beta chains were sequenced from one sample in a study of blood T cell repertoires in COVID-19. The protocol was immunoSEQ multiplex PCR, while the TCRdb copy is restricted to in-frame clones and leaves out a portion. The top ten hold about 9% of the sample, which has 110,000 to 150,000 clones, 60% to 80% seen once. Sequencing was done on a sample of peripheral blood. The receptors derive from a middle-aged man with active or convalescent COVID-19.

The V gene is TRBV5-8, the J gene TRBJ2-3; D is possibly TRBD2 (5 bases). Germline V gene lookup returns CDR1 SGHTS and CDR2 YDEGEE. V lost 0 bases, J lost 1 base, and 9 bases lay in between. There are 15 residues in the CDR3. DNA for the CDR3: TGTGCCAGCAGCTTGGGCGCGGGCCGCACAGATACGCAGTATTTT. Its translation is CASSLGAGRTDTQYF.

This chain's CDR3 is CASSYSMESQYF. The CDR3 nucleotides are TGTGCCAGCAGTTACTCGATGGAGTCCCAGTACTTC. The V gene is TRBV6-6, the J gene TRBJ2-5; D gene ambiguous. The V end lost 0 bases, the J end lost 9 bases, and 8 bases lay between the germline ends. This CDR3 comprises 12 residues. The germline V gene has CDR1 MNHNY and CDR2 SVGAGI (reference sequence).

The V and J genes are TRBV5-4 and TRBJ2-1; 7 bases line up with TRBD2. Per germline, CDR1 SGHNT and CDR2 YYREEE (reference sequence). The CDR3 contains 15 residues. The J segment lost 0 bases and the V segment lost 4 bases, leaving 4 bases of the junction unmatched. CDR3 in DNA: TGTGCCAGCAGCGCCGGCGGGAGCTCCTACAATGAGCAGTTCTTC. Its translation is CASSAGGSSYNEQFF.

A few counts support this clone. This sequence joins TRBV6-4 and TRBJ1-2; D uncertain. The CDR3 is 14 residues long. Germline V gene lookup returns CDR1 MRHNA and CDR2 SNTAGT. Trimming stripped 2 bases from V and 0 bases from J, with 7 bases between. Written as DNA, the CDR3 is TGTGCCAGCAGTGACCCAGGTTCTAACTATGGCTACACCTTC. Translated: CASSDPGSNYGYTF.

This clone showed up just a few times. The gene calls are TRBV25-1 and TRBJ2-7, with unresolved D. V lost 6 bases and J lost 0, with 9 bases in between. This CDR3 has 13 amino acids. Germline lookup yields CDR1 MGHDK and CDR2 SYGVNS. CDR3 protein: CASSTVSSYEQYF. As DNA, the CDR3 is TGTGCCAGCAGCACGGTTAGCTCCTACGAGCAGTACTTC.

The CDR3 DNA sequence: TGTGCCAGCAGTTTTCTGGACAGGACTACCTACGAGCAGTACTTC. As protein: CASSFLDRTTYEQYF. The gene calls are TRBV28 and TRBJ2-7, with D possibly TRBD1 on 7 matching bases. Trimming left V 3 bases short and J 2 bases short, with 14 bases between. CDR3 length: 15 residues. CDR1 is MDHEN and CDR2 is SYDVKM in the germline V gene.

The rearrangement uses TRBV9 and TRBJ1-1; unclear D gene. The length of the CDR3 is 18 residues. Germline V lookup: CDR1 SGDLS, CDR2 YYNGEE. The V and J ends lost 2 bases and 4 bases respectively, with 24 bases between them. The CDR3, as DNA: TGTGCCAGCAGCGTCGATCCGGACCCCCGGTTGCGGGGCACTGAAGCTTTCTTT. Amino acid sequence: CASSVDPDPRLRGTEAFF.

Comments on this clone: Other DNA sequences within the sample encode an identical CDR3. The genes are TRBV29-1 and TRBJ2-4; 12 bases are shared with TRBD1. The J segment lost 9 bases and the V segment lost 5 bases, leaving 5 bases of the junction unmatched. Germline CDR1 SQVTM, CDR2 ANQGSEA. The CDR3 is made up of 13 amino acids. The DNA of the CDR3 is TGCAGCGTTCCGGGACAGGGGGCGAGCATTCAGTACTTC. It translates to CSVPGQGASIQYF. The whole variable domain, filled in from reference TRBV29-1 and TRBJ2-4, reads SAVISQKPSRDICQRGTSLTIQCQVDSQVTMMFWYRQQPGQSLTLIATANQGSEATYESGFVIDKFPISRPNLTFSTLTVSNMSPEDSSIYLCSVPGQGASIQYFGAGTRLSVL.

The rearrangement links TRBV14 to TRBJ2-1; D is unresolved. V lost 1 base, J lost 8 bases, and 3 bases lay in between. This CDR3 is 11 amino acids long. The germline V gene has CDR1 SGHDN and CDR2 FVKESK. In DNA, the CDR3 is TGTGCCAGCAGCCAAGCTCATGAGCAGTTCTTC. Protein: CASSQAHEQFF.

The count of this clone is one. The chain couples TRBV28 to TRBJ1-5, with D unclear. V was cut by 2 bases and J by 6 bases, with 8 bases left in between. The CDR3 covers 13 residues. Germline lookup yields CDR1 MDHEN and CDR2 SYDVKM. The CDR3 reads CASSLLRVQPQHF. CDR3 DNA sequence: TGTGCCAGCAGTTTACTTCGGGTTCAGCCCCAGCATTTT. The full variable domain, with the rest looked up from reference TRBV28 and TRBJ1-5, is DVKVTQSSRYLVKRTGEKVFLECVQDMDHENMFWYRQDPGLGLRLIYFSYDVKMKEKGDIPEGYSVSREKKERFSLILESASTNQTSMYLCASSLLRVQPQHFGDGTRLSIL.

The rearrangement joins TRBV15 to TRBJ2-2; 7 bases are a match to TRBD2. Germline CDR1 reads LNHNV; CDR2 reads YYDKDF (reference sequence). V trimming: 0 bases; J trimming: 3 bases; junction bases outside the gene matches: 4. The CDR3 extends over 16 amino acids. The CDR3 sequence: CATSRDAGVDTGELFF. CDR3 bases: TGTGCCACCAGCAGAGACGCGGGAGTGGACACCGGGGAGCTGTTTTTT. Filled out from reference TRBV15 and TRBJ2-2, the complete variable domain reads DAMVIQNPRYQVTQFGKPVTLSCSQTLNHNVMYWYQQKSSQAPKLLFHYYDKDFNNEADTPDNFQSRRPNTSFCFLDIRSPGLGDTAMYLCATSRDAGVDTGELFFGEGSRLTVL.

The CDR3 loop reads CASRRTSGRVNEQFF. In DNA, the CDR3 is TGTGCCAGCAGGAGAACTAGCGGGAGGGTGAATGAGCAGTTCTTC. The chain recombines TRBV2 with TRBJ2-1, with 13 positions matching TRBD2. Unmatched junction bases numbered 6, after V lost 6 bases and J lost 7 bases. CDR1 and CDR2 from the germline V gene are SNHLY and FYNNEI. This CDR3 is built from 15 residues.

This clone was found once. CDR3 coding DNA: TGTGCCAGTAGTATTTGGGGGGGAAGCACCGGGGAGCTGTTTTTT. It codes for CASSIWGGSTGELFF. V usage is TRBV19 and J usage is TRBJ2-2; 7 bases agree with TRBD2. The CDR3 spans 15 residues. The germline gives CDR1 LNHDA, CDR2 SQIVND (reference sequence). The junction had 5 bases not matched to a gene; V was cut back by 3 bases and J by 4 bases.

CDR3 amino acids: CASSFDRASQPQHF. DNA for the CDR3: TGTGCCAGCAGTTTTGACAGGGCAAGTCAGCCCCAGCATTTT. The rearrangement links TRBV2 to TRBJ1-5; 7 positions match TRBD1. This CDR3 comprises 14 residues. Germline V gene data show CDR1 as SNHLY and CDR2 as FYNNEI. V lost 5 bases to trimming and J lost 6 bases; unmatched junction nucleotides: 7.

J is TRBJ2-2 and V is TRBV24-1, with a possible D match to TRBD1 (5 bases). Trimming stripped 0 bases from V and 6 bases from J, with 31 bases between. CDR1 and CDR2 from the germline V gene are KGHDR and SFDVKD. This CDR3 has 22 residues. CDR3 residues: CATSDLPTPGSWGASYPGELFF. For the CDR3, the DNA is TGTGCCACCAGTGATTTGCCTACCCCAGGGTCCTGGGGCGCTTCGTATCCCGGGGAGCTGTTTTTT.

The chain links TRBV29-1 to TRBJ2-7; tentatively, D is TRBD1 (5 bases). With 4 bases removed from V and 6 bases from J, the gap between germline ends came to 19 bases. Germline V gene lookup returns CDR1 SQVTM and CDR2 ANQGSEA. CDR3 size: 14 residues. As DNA, the CDR3 is TGCAGCGTTGTCCCCAGGGAAACCCTCGTCGAGCAGTACTTC. This sequence encodes CSVVPRETLVEQYF.

This rearrangement joins TRBV5-1 to TRBJ2-1; D perhaps matches TRBD1 (8 bases). CDR1 and CDR2 (germline): SGHRS, YFSETQ. The CDR3 has 13 residues. V was trimmed by 4 bases and J by 9 bases, leaving 14 bases between them. The CDR3 DNA is TGCGCCAGCAGCCCGAACAGGGGGGGTGAGCAGTTCTTC. Protein product: CASSPNRGGEQFF.

This clone was found once. The chain has TRBV2 and TRBJ1-2, with D perhaps TRBD1 (5 bases). CDR3 length: 13 amino acids. Germline CDR1 SNHLY, CDR2 FYNNEI. V lost 8 bases and J 5 bases, leaving 15 bases between the germline ends. The CDR3 reads CASFWGPWYGYTF. CDR3 coding DNA: TGTGCCAGCTTCTGGGGCCCCTGGTATGGCTACACCTTC.

The V call is TRBV11-1, the J call TRBJ2-7; D is perhaps TRBD2 (5 bases). The CDR3 is 13 amino acids. The V end was cut by 5 bases, the J end by 4 bases, with 12 bases between. Germline values: CDR1 SGHAT, CDR2 FQDESV (reference sequence). This chain's CDR3 is CASSRLSRYEQYF. The CDR3 DNA is TGTGCCAGCAGCCGACTAAGTAGATACGAGCAGTACTTC.

This clone was recorded a few times. This chain uses TRBV4-1 with TRBJ2-1; TRBD2 aligns across 7 bases. The CDR3 is made up of 14 amino acids. The junction had 2 bases not matched to a gene; V was cut back by 0 bases and J by 6 bases. CDR1 and CDR2 (germline): MGHRA, YSYEKL. The CDR3 DNA follows: TGCGCCAGCAGCCAAGATCGACTAGCCAATGAGCAGTTCTTC. It yields the protein CASSQDRLANEQFF.

The chain uses TRBV27 and TRBJ1-2; 7 positions match TRBD1. Germline V CDR1 and CDR2: MNHEY, SMNVEV (reference sequence). Losses at the gene ends were 5 bases for V and 7 bases for J; bases not matched to a gene: 22. The CDR3 loop spans 18 amino acids. The CDR3 reads CASSINRGIGTTTGGYTF. The CDR3 DNA reads TGTGCCAGCAGTATTAACAGGGGAATCGGGACAACTACAGGTGGCTACACCTTC.

The chain's CDR3 is CATSPQQGVEYNEQFF. The CDR3 DNA is TGTGCCACCAGCCCCCAACAGGGAGTTGAATACAATGAGCAGTTCTTC. V usage is TRBV15 and J usage is TRBJ2-1, with D maybe TRBD1 (6 bases). Germline CDR1 reads LNHNV; CDR2 reads YYDKDF (reference sequence). The V end was cut by 5 bases, the J end by 4 bases, with 18 bases between. The CDR3 runs 16 residues.

This clone has more than one count but fewer than ten. The rearrangement uses TRBV28 and TRBJ1-6; D is undetermined. The CDR3 length is 16 residues. With 6 bases removed from V and 9 bases from J, the gap between germline ends came to 21 bases. Germline assignment: CDR1 MDHEN and CDR2 SYDVKM. CDR3 DNA sequence: TGTGCCAGCAGCCCCGTTTTTGTAAGCCGGGGTTCACCCCTCCACTTT. Residues: CASSPVFVSRGSPLHF. The variable domain in full, with the rest retrieved from reference TRBV28 and TRBJ1-6, is DVKVTQSSRYLVKRTGEKVFLECVQDMDHENMFWYRQDPGLGLRLIYFSYDVKMKEKGDIPEGYSVSREKKERFSLILESASTNQTSMYLCASSPVFVSRGSPLHFGNGTRLTVT.